This T cell receptor beta chain was captured in a study of T cells expressing NK-cell markers. TCRdb reprocessed the 5' RACE reads and keeps a single row for each CDR3 protein, giving no DNA. The sample has about 460,000 distinct CDR3 sequences, and its top ten clones hold 1.4% to 1.5%. This TCR was sampled from a woman aged 50 to 65 in good health. Sample: blood T cells: a sorted CD56 or NKG2C T cell subset, CD4+ or CD8+ T cells, or bulk PBMC T cells (not recorded which).

The CDR3 loop is CASSYSLAGGSSYEQYF. J is TRBJ2-7 and V is TRBV6-5; the D gene TCRdb calls, TRBD2, cannot be checked with no DNA. The CDR3 is 17 residues long. CDR1 is MNHEY and CDR2 is SVGAGI in the germline V gene.